Below are 15 T cell receptor beta chains sequenced from a single sample in a study of control samples from healthy donors and cancer patients. TCRdb's copy holds only in-frame clones and misses some; the assay was immunoSEQ multiplex PCR. This sample yields tens of thousands of clones, of which around 92% are seen a single time; 4.5% to 7% belongs to the top ten. Sample: blood. The source of these receptors is a man in his forties or fifties in good health.

V and J are TRBV3-1 (or the pseudogene TRBV3-2) and TRBJ2-4; TRBD2 might be the D (7 bases). Germline V gives CDR1 LGHDT, CDR2 YNNKEL (reference sequence). V was clipped by 1 base and J by 1 base, with 17 bases between them. This CDR3 has 18 amino acids. The DNA of the CDR3 is TGTGCCAGCAGCCAAGGTGATGGGGGGGCAGGGGCCAAAAACATTCAGTACTTC. Protein product: CASSQGDGGAGAKNIQYF.

CDR3 sequence: CASGPGQGATEAFF. DNA of the CDR3: TGTGCCAGCGGACCGGGACAGGGTGCGACTGAAGCTTTCTTT. This rearrangement joins TRBV6-5 to TRBJ1-1; TRBD1 agrees at 9 bases. The ends lost 8 bases at V and 5 bases at J; junction bases unmatched: 9. This CDR3 spans 14 amino acids. Germline lookup yields CDR1 MNHEY and CDR2 SVGAGI.

The chain carries TRBV30 and TRBJ1-5; D remains unclear. The ends were cut back, 3 bases at V and 5 bases at J, with 14 bases in the middle. The germline V gene encodes CDR1 GTSNPN and CDR2 SVGIG (reference sequence). This CDR3 spans 14 amino acids. The CDR3 is CAWSPGQLYQPQHF. The CDR3 nucleotides are TGTGCCTGGAGCCCTGGGCAGCTATATCAGCCCCAGCATTTT.

CDR3 sequence reads: CASSQDSGRDYEQYF. CDR3 DNA: TGTGCCAGCAGCCAAGATTCAGGCAGGGACTACGAGCAGTACTTC. The chain recombines TRBV3-1 (or the pseudogene TRBV3-2) with TRBJ2-7, with D possibly being TRBD1 (5 bases). The CDR3 sequence is 15 residues long. Trimming stripped 0 bases from V and 3 bases from J, with 12 bases between. The germline V gene has CDR1 LGHDT and CDR2 YNNKEL (reference sequence).

V and J are TRBV18 and TRBJ1-3, with a possible D match to TRBD1 (5 bases). Per germline, CDR1 KGHSH and CDR2 LQKENI. The CDR3 length is 14 residues. Trimming took 1 base from V and 2 from J, leaving 6 bases between them. Written as DNA, the CDR3 is TGTGCCAGCTCACCACGGGGACCTGGAAACACCATATATTTT. It is translated as CASSPRGPGNTIYF. Full variable domain (outside the CDR3, taken from reference TRBV18 and TRBJ1-3): NAGVMQNPRHLVRRRGQEARLRCSPMKGHSHVYWYRQLPEEGLKFMVYLQKENIIDESGMPKERFSAEFPKEGPSILRIQQVVRGDSAAYFCASSPRGPGNTIYFGEGSWLTVV.

The rearrangement links TRBV30 to TRBJ1-3; D unclear. Trimming pared 7 bases from V and 1 base from J, leaving 11 bases between. Germline assignment: CDR1 GTSNPN and CDR2 SVGIG (reference sequence). This CDR3 is built from 13 residues. CDR3 bases: TGTGCCTTCTCCGGGATTTCTGGAAACACCATATATTTT. It specifies CAFSGISGNTIYF.

V and J are TRBV27 and TRBJ2-3; D might be TRBD1 or TRBD2, each matching 5 bases. The length of the CDR3 is 13 residues. Trimming stripped 3 bases from V and 8 bases from J, with 12 bases between. Per germline, CDR1 MNHEY and CDR2 SMNVEV (reference sequence). The CDR3 region is CASSFGTPTTQYF. The CDR3 nucleotides are TGTGCCAGCAGTTTTGGGACGCCAACTACGCAGTATTTT.

The chain carries TRBV2 and TRBJ1-4, with D possibly TRBD1 on 5 matching bases. This CDR3 region has 15 residues. Trimming shortened V by 8 bases and J by 0 bases, and 13 bases separated the two germline ends. Germline-derived CDR1 and CDR2 are SNHLY and FYNNEI. For the CDR3, the DNA is TGTGCCAGCTCCGTCGGGGGGGCAACTAATGAAAAACTGTTTTTT. Its protein product is CASSVGGATNEKLFF.

This clone showed up just once. The gene calls are TRBV12-5 and TRBJ2-3; TRBD2 matches 7 bases. CDR3 length equals 14 residues. The V gene end was trimmed by 5 bases and the J gene end by 10 bases; junction bases not matched to a gene: 12. The V gene's germline CDR1 is LGHNT and CDR2 FRNRAP. The CDR3 region is CASGPLQAGTPQYF. The CDR3, as DNA: TGTGCTAGTGGTCCCCTACAAGCGGGGACGCCGCAGTATTTT.

V is TRBV5-5 and J is TRBJ2-7, with D possibly being TRBD1 (6 bases). Trimming cost V 0 bases and J 0 bases, with 16 bases left between them. Germline V gives CDR1 SGHKS, CDR2 YYEKEE (reference sequence). This CDR3 spans 17 amino acids. Here the CDR3 reads CASSLVRAGAFSYEQYF. The CDR3 DNA is TGTGCCAGCAGCTTGGTTAGGGCAGGGGCTTTCTCCTACGAGCAGTACTTC.

In this sample, this clone turned up once. This chain uses TRBV6-5 with TRBJ1-2, with D possibly matching TRBD1 (6 bases). Germline lookup yields CDR1 MNHEY and CDR2 SVGAGI. This CDR3 is 13 amino acids long. Trimming stripped 4 bases from V and 5 bases from J, with 11 bases between. The CDR3: CASSFGGRYGYTF. The CDR3 DNA sequence: TGTGCCAGCAGTTTTGGGGGCCGGTATGGCTACACCTTC.

The genes are TRBV19 and TRBJ1-3; D possibly corresponds to TRBD1 (6 bases). The germline gives CDR1 LNHDA, CDR2 SQIVND (reference sequence). The CDR3 is 14 residues long. Trimming took off 6 bases at V and 5 bases at J, with 14 bases between the two ends. CDR3 in amino acids: CASRYGGIRNTIYF. CDR3 DNA sequence: TGTGCCAGTAGATATGGGGGCATAAGAAACACCATATATTTT.

A few counts support this clone. The chain carries TRBV6-4 and TRBJ1-4; unclear D gene. The CDR3 sequence is 13 residues long. Trimming left V 2 bases short and J 5 bases short, with 6 bases between. The germline gives CDR1 MRHNA, CDR2 SNTAGT. CDR3 sequence reads: CASSDSLNEKLFF. CDR3 sequence (DNA): TGTGCCAGCAGTGACAGCCTGAATGAAAAACTGTTTTTT.

This clone has only one observation. The chain is built from TRBV5-4 and TRBJ2-1, with 7 nucleotides matching TRBD1. CDR1 and CDR2 (germline): SGHNT, YYREEE (reference sequence). This CDR3 comprises 15 residues. With 3 bases clipped from V and 5 bases from J, the junction kept 8 bases outside the gene matches. CDR3 bases: TGTGCCAGCAGCTATAACAGGGGTTTTAACAATGAGCAGTTCTTC. As protein: CASSYNRGFNNEQFF. Variable domain in full (rest from reference TRBV5-4 and TRBJ2-1): ETGVTQSPTHLIKTRGQQVTLRCSSQSGHNTVSWYQQALGQGPQFIFQYYREEENGRGNFPPRFSGLQFPNYSSELNVNALELDDSALYLCASSYNRGFNNEQFFGPGTRLTVL.

This chain connects TRBV5-4 to TRBJ2-7; 12 bases map to TRBD2. V trimming: 4 bases; J trimming: 0 bases; junction bases outside the gene matches: 5. Germline CDR1 and CDR2: SGHNT and YYREEE (reference sequence). The CDR3 covers 16 residues. The CDR3 DNA sequence: TGTGCCAGCAGCCTCGGACTAGCGGGAAGCTCCTACGAGCAGTACTTC. Its translation: CASSLGLAGSSYEQYF.